The source of this T cell receptor (beta chain) is a study of STAT3 mutations in large granular lymphocyte leukemia (dated by TCRdb to between 2018 and 2020). Background on the whole study: Roughly half of the T-LGLL patients who were sequenced longitudinally carried canonical activating STAT3 mutations. More than half of T-LGLL patients received one or more immunosuppressive therapy regimens, with hematologic response in approximately 41% of those treated. A couple of patients with natural killer LGL leukemia were also sequenced longitudinally as controls within the study. For each patient, sequencing was performed at an average of 4 time points, with a range of 2 to 8 samplings. Serial deep sequencing of TCRbeta CDR3 and STAT3 was performed in patients with T-cell large granular lymphocyte leukemia to reconstruct clonal hierarchy and dynamics. From an initial cohort of 207 LGL patients, about 17 representative T-LGLL cases were picked for longitudinal TCRbeta and STAT3 sequencing.

DNA was extracted from blood mononuclear cells, with the same DNA used for both TCR and STAT3 sequencing. General findings and caveats noted by the study authors: Because no samples were available when a clone first appeared, clonal expansion had to be inferred from samplings taken at other points. The linking of therapy response to changes in TCR clonal burden was complicated by variable intervals between samplings and differing treatment regimens. At least one immunodominant TCRbeta clonotype was present in every T-LGLL patient, and multiple immunodominant subclonotypes appeared in about half of the T-LGLL patients. The burden of the dominant TCR clone was higher than the STAT3 mutant burden in several patients, which suggests that the STAT3 mutation arose secondarily inside a clone that had already expanded. TCR clonotype switching after therapy was observed in about 35% of the 18 patients, and all newly emerging clones were found to be STAT3 wild type. Persisting codominant clonotypes in some patients meant a small but highly pathogenic clone may have been missed.

In regard to this clone: The clone's antigen remains unknown. No quality values exist for individual bases; no much larger clone is one base distant.

V is reduced by 0 bases and J by 1 base, leaving a spacing of 9 bases between them. Looking up the germline V gene yields CDR1 SGHRS and CDR2 YFSETQ. The CDR3 runs 15 amino acids, cysteine and phenylalanine included. Only the CDR3 portion is preserved as DNA: 45 bases, with reading frame beginning at the first base. An Illumina MiSeq was used to sequence the TCRbeta libraries, yielding an average of approximately 40,000 productive templates per sample. Using multiplex PCR amplification, the immunoSEQ assay generated the TCRbeta CDR3 libraries. As for how the authors treated the data: Repertoire diversity was calculated as previously defined, with values near 0 taken to indicate extremely monoclonal samples. TCRdb re-hosts the immuneACCESS table, in-frame sequences only. Its copies lack some clones; in the studies checked, an unresolved V gene accounts for under half of them, and the cause for the rest is not known. V and J calls and clone size are those listed in that table; D and trimming were worked out from the DNA. The sample records some 30,000 clones, 65% to 80% of which are singletons. The top ten hold around 28% of the sample.

The sample consisted of peripheral blood mononuclear cells. The source is a woman aged 45-65 years with T-cell large granular lymphocyte leukemia. Some clones in this sample may be carry-over from other donors' samples. The age is the age at diagnosis. The sequence joins TRBV5-1 to TRBJ2-3; TRBD2 is a possible D gene, resting on 5 matching bases. The CDR3 region reads CASSLGRVGTDTQYF. The DNA reads as follows: TGCGCCAGCAGCTTGGGGCGGGTTGGCACAGATACGCAGTATTTT.